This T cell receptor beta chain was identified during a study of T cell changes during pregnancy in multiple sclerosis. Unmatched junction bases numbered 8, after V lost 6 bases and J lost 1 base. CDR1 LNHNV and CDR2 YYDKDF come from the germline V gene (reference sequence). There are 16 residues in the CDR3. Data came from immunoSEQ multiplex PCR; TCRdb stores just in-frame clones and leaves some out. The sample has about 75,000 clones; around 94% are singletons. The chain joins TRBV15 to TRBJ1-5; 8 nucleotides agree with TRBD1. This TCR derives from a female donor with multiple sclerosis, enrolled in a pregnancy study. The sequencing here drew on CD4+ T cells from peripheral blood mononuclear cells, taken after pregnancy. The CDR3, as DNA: TGTGCCACCAGTCAAAAGGGGGACAGGAGCAATCAGCCCCAGCATTTT. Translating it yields CATSQKGDRSNQPQHF.